These 10 T cell receptor beta chains were sequenced from one sample in a study of cytomegalovirus exposure and HLA in healthy donors. PCR primers comprised 60 Vbeta and 13 Jbeta primers. Repertoires were generated with immunoSEQ multiplex PCR, while TCRdb's copy carries only in-frame clones and drops some. The sample records about 140,000 clones, 75% being singletons. Material for sequencing was PBMCs. These TCRs come from a man aged 40-49 years in good health and CMV-seronegative.

The rearrangement joins TRBV6-5 to TRBJ1-2; TRBD1 matches 7 bases. CDR1 is MNHEY, CDR2 SVGAGI, per germline. V lost 6 bases, J lost 8 bases, and 9 bases stayed unmatched. This CDR3 has 13 amino acids. The CDR3: CASRFPDRPGYTF. Written as DNA, the CDR3 is TGTGCCAGCAGATTTCCGGACAGGCCGGGCTACACCTTC.

This chain connects TRBV27 to TRBJ2-7, with 8 bases fitting TRBD1. The CDR3 has 14 amino acids. Germline V gives CDR1 MNHEY, CDR2 SMNVEV (reference sequence). V dropped 2 bases and J dropped 4; count of bases not matched to a gene: 4. In DNA form, the CDR3 reads TGTGCCAGCAGTTTAAGGGACAGGAATTACGAGCAGTACTTC. Its translation is CASSLRDRNYEQYF.

The chain uses TRBV4-3 and TRBJ2-1; tentatively, D is TRBD1 (5 bases). The CDR3 has 12 residues. The germline CDR1 and CDR2 sequences are LGHNA and YSLEER. Trimming shortened V by 1 base and J by 16 bases, and 14 bases separated the two germline ends. The CDR3 nucleotides read TGCGCCAGCAGCCAAGTGGAAGGGGTACAATTCTTC. This sequence encodes CASSQVEGVQFF.

The chain recombines TRBV2 with TRBJ1-1; D remains ambiguous. This CDR3 contains 12 residues. Trimming took off 4 bases at V and 1 base at J, with 4 bases between the two ends. The germline V gene has CDR1 SNHLY and CDR2 FYNNEI. For the CDR3, the DNA is TGTGCCAGCAGTGTCCAGAACACTGAAGCTTTCTTT. This gives the protein CASSVQNTEAFF.

In its sample, this clone was seen a few times. The chain links TRBV25-1 to TRBJ1-2, with a weak D call TRBD1 (6 bases). Per germline, CDR1 MGHDK and CDR2 SYGVNS. This CDR3 spans 13 amino acids. Trimming shortened V by 3 bases and J by 5 bases, and 10 bases separated the two germline ends. DNA for the CDR3: TGTGCCAGCAGTGACAGGGGTTATTATGGCTACACCTTC. It yields the protein CASSDRGYYGYTF.

This chain connects TRBV10-3 to TRBJ1-5; D is uncertain. Per the germline V gene, CDR1 is ENHRY and CDR2 is SYGVKD. The CDR3 is made up of 16 amino acids. V shed 0 bases and J shed 7 bases, with 16 bases lying between them. The CDR3 coding sequence is TGTGCCATCAGTGAGTCGGGGATGGTCGACTACCAGCCCCAGCATTTT. Its protein product is CAISESGMVDYQPQHF.

The V gene is TRBV5-1, the J gene TRBJ2-2, with D maybe TRBD1 (5 bases). In germline, CDR1 is SGHRS, CDR2 YFSETQ. Trimming removed 6 bases from V and 4 bases from J, with 19 bases in between. This CDR3 spans 16 amino acids. The CDR3 is CASKDKSPGSTGELFF. The CDR3, as DNA: TGCGCCAGCAAGGACAAGAGCCCAGGTAGCACCGGGGAGCTGTTTTTT.

The chain recombines TRBV7-9 with TRBJ2-7; a possible D gene is TRBD2 (5 bases). This CDR3 contains 16 residues. In germline, CDR1 is SEHNR, CDR2 FQNEAQ (reference sequence). The V gene lost 1 base and the J gene lost 4 bases, with 17 bases spanning the gap. CDR3 loop: CASSLEPRWRGYEQYF. CDR3 sequence (DNA): TGTGCCAGCAGCTTAGAGCCGAGGTGGCGAGGGTACGAGCAGTACTTC.

J is TRBJ2-5 and V is TRBV7-2; a weak D match, TRBD1 (6 bases). Germline assignment: CDR1 SGHTA and CDR2 FQGNSA. V was trimmed by 4 bases and J by 3 bases, leaving 15 bases between them. This CDR3 spans 15 amino acids. CDR3 in amino acids: CASSYSPRGEETQYF. CDR3 coding DNA: TGTGCCAGCAGCTACAGCCCCAGGGGCGAAGAGACCCAGTACTTC.

The chain employs TRBV7-8 and TRBJ2-2; D not certain. This CDR3 region has 14 residues. The ends were cut back, 1 base at V and 3 bases at J, with 6 bases in the middle. The germline V gene has CDR1 SGHVS and CDR2 FQNEAQ. CDR3 in DNA: TGTGCCAGCAGCTTAGTTCGAGACACCGGGGAGCTGTTTTTT. Translating it yields CASSLVRDTGELFF.